What follows are 20 T cell receptor beta chains derived from one specimen sequenced in a study of read filtering for tumor transcriptome and immune sequencing. From about 0.4 ug of RNA, a library with molecular barcoded alpha/delta and beta/gamma adaptors was made. TCRdb re-called the reads through MiXCR, storing one row per CDR3 protein. The sample includes roughly 68,000 distinct CDR3 sequences, approximately 15% of them seen just once. Specimen: a population of CD138-negative cells sorted from bone marrow. The receptors were sampled from a donor aged 40 or older with multiple myeloma.

The table lists this clonotype with many counts. The V call is TRBV29-1, the J call TRBJ2-5; D gene uncertain. The CDR3 loop spans 12 amino acids. Trimming removed 3 bases at V and 1 base at J, with 6 bases between. Germline CDR1 reads SQVTM; CDR2 reads ANQGSEA. In DNA form, the CDR3 reads TGCAGCGTTGATGGCGGCCAAGAGACCCAGTACTTC. Amino acid sequence: CSVDGGQETQYF.

This clonotype showed up many times. The chain employs TRBV20-1 and TRBJ2-7; D gene ambiguous. Deletions cut 3 bases from V and 2 bases from J, with 8 bases between. This CDR3 has 12 residues. Germline assignment: CDR1 DFQATT and CDR2 SNEGSKA (reference sequence). The DNA of the CDR3 is TGCAGTGCTAGGACGGTGACCTACGAGCAGTACTTC. It is translated as CSARTVTYEQYF.

This rearrangement joins TRBV5-1 to TRBJ2-2; 9 bases align to TRBD2. Per the germline V gene, CDR1 is SGHRS and CDR2 is YFSETQ. The CDR3 is made up of 16 amino acids. The V and J ends lost 3 bases and 5 bases, in that order; junction bases with no gene match: 8. The DNA for the CDR3 is TGCGCCAGCAGCTCCGTTGCGGGAGGGCCGACCGGGGAGCTGTTTTTT. As protein: CASSSVAGGPTGELFF.

This clonotype was seen many times. The V gene is TRBV12-3 or TRBV12-4, the J gene TRBJ1-4; D unclear. The CDR3 has 11 amino acids. Trimming cost V 8 bases and J 10 bases, with 11 bases left between them. The CDR3: CASGRVGKLFF. The CDR3 DNA reads as TGTGCCAGCGGGAGGGTAGGAAAACTGTTTTTT.

This clonotype was seen many times. The chain employs TRBV19 and TRBJ2-2, with D hard to call. The CDR3 contains 13 residues. From germline, CDR1 is LNHDA and CDR2 SQIVND (reference sequence). Deletions cut 4 bases from V and 3 bases from J, with 6 bases between. The CDR3 loop is CASSNTYTGELFF. In DNA form, the CDR3 reads TGTGCCAGTAGTAACACCTACACCGGGGAGCTGTTTTTT.

The table lists this clonotype with many counts. The V call is TRBV20-1, the J call TRBJ2-6; TRBD2 might be the D (6 bases). From germline, CDR1 is DFQATT and CDR2 SNEGSKA (reference sequence). V was clipped by 3 bases and J by 4 bases, with 16 bases between them. The CDR3 has 16 amino acids. CDR3 protein: CSASPTAGQGANVLTF. The CDR3, as DNA: TGCAGTGCTAGCCCTACCGCGGGGCAAGGGGCCAACGTCCTGACTTTC.

Points on this clonotype: A read error may produce the germline difference seen at one junction end. The V gene is TRBV20-1, the J gene TRBJ2-1; D unresolved. Per germline, CDR1 DFQATT and CDR2 SNEGSKA (reference sequence). The CDR3 is made up of 13 amino acids. As DNA, the CDR3 is TGCAGTGCTGGAGAGCAGATCAGAGGTGAGCAGCTCTTC. This encodes CSAGEQIRGEQLF.

This clonotype has a count of ten or more. This sequence joins TRBV4-1 and TRBJ1-6; D is uncertain. Trimming pared 1 base from V and 2 bases from J, leaving 12 bases between. Germline V lookup: CDR1 MGHRA, CDR2 YSYEKL. The CDR3 consists of 17 residues. CDR3 region: CASSQAYDGTYNSPLHF. The CDR3 DNA is TGCGCCAGCAGCCAAGCTTACGACGGGACCTATAATTCACCCCTCCACTTT.

About this clonotype itself: Here the CDR3 omits its conserved ending phenylalanine or tryptophan, so a read error is the likely source. The rearrangement joins TRBV5-1 to TRBJ2-5, with 9 bases that match TRBD1. Germline-derived CDR1 and CDR2 are SGHRS and YFSETQ. The V segment lost 2 bases and the J segment 5 bases; nucleotides outside the gene matches: 4. The CDR3 totals 14 residues. In DNA, the CDR3 is TGCGCCAGCAGCTTTACCGGGACAGGGGAGACCCAGTACCTC. Its protein is CASSFTGTGETQYL.

In its sample, this clonotype was seen many times. The V and J genes are TRBV7-9 and TRBJ2-1, with TRBD2 identical over 8 bases. The CDR3 has 14 residues. The V segment lost 3 bases and the J segment 4 bases; nucleotides outside the gene matches: 2. CDR1 and CDR2 from the germline V gene are SEHNR and FQNEAQ (reference sequence). The CDR3 DNA reads as TGTGCCAGCAGCTTGTCTAGCGGGTACAATGAGCAGTTCTTC. Amino acids: CASSLSSGYNEQFF.

This clonotype occurred a few times. The J gene is TRBJ2-3, the V gene TRBV23-1; 14 nucleotides match TRBD2. TRBV23-1 is annotated as an ORF whose role is uncertain. The CDR3 sequence is 17 residues long. The V segment lost 6 bases and the J segment 4 bases; nucleotides outside the gene matches: 9. CDR3 residues: CASRGTSGSGGPDTQYF. The CDR3 nucleotides read TGCGCCAGCAGAGGGACTAGCGGGAGTGGTGGGCCAGATACGCAGTATTTT.

In DNA form, the CDR3 reads TGCGCCAGCAGCTTGGCCGGTCGGGGTCTGTCCATCACAGATACGCAGTATTTT. Translated, it gives CASSLAGRGLSITDTQYF. The rearrangement joins TRBV5-1 to TRBJ2-3, with D maybe TRBD2 (5 bases). The germline V and J ends were trimmed by 0 bases and 2 bases, with 19 bases remaining between them. The CDR3 covers 18 residues. Germline V gene lookup returns CDR1 SGHRS and CDR2 YFSETQ.

The sample holds many counts of this clonotype. As DNA, the CDR3 is TGCGCCAGCAGCTCTGGCTGGCGGGAGGGTGAGACGTGGTACAATGAGCAGTTCTTC. This gives the protein CASSSGWREGETWYNEQFF. The chain joins TRBV4-1 to TRBJ2-1, with 9 nucleotides matching TRBD2. Per the germline V gene, CDR1 is MGHRA and CDR2 is YSYEKL. The trim removed 5 bases at V and 4 bases at J, leaving 18 bases unmatched. This CDR3 has 19 amino acids.

This clonotype occurred many times. The V call is TRBV29-1, the J call TRBJ2-5; 8 bases fit TRBD2. Trimming at V came to 7 bases and at J to 5 bases, leaving 9 bases not matched to a gene. The germline V gene has CDR1 SQVTM and CDR2 ANQGSEA. The CDR3 consists of 13 residues. The CDR3 sequence: CSAGDGLAETQYF. The CDR3 nucleotides read TGCAGCGCAGGGGATGGACTAGCCGAGACCCAGTACTTC.

This clonotype was detected many times. The chain is built from TRBV2 and TRBJ2-7; D gene uncertain. Germline CDR1 is SNHLY and CDR2 is FYNNEI. Trimming pared 8 bases from V and 7 bases from J, leaving 9 bases between. The CDR3 loop spans 10 amino acids. CDR3 sequence: CASSAIEQYF. The CDR3 nucleotides are TGTGCCAGCTCCGCAATAGAGCAGTACTTC.

Many counts were recorded for this clonotype. V usage is TRBV20-1 and J usage is TRBJ2-4; D not certain. The CDR3 extends over 16 amino acids. Germline V gene lookup returns CDR1 DFQATT and CDR2 SNEGSKA (reference sequence). Trimming took 4 bases from V and 1 from J, leaving 17 bases between them. The CDR3 spells CSATGSGSGAKNIQYF. CDR3 nucleotides: TGCAGTGCTACCGGATCCGGATCTGGGGCCAAAAACATTCAGTACTTC.

Only a few counts were recorded for this clonotype. The chain employs TRBV7-2 and TRBJ1-5; D is uncertain. V lost 2 bases to trimming and J lost 8 bases, with 10 bases between them. The germline CDR1 and CDR2 sequences are SGHTA and FQGNSA. This CDR3 has 13 residues. CDR3 coding DNA: TGTGCCAGCAGCTTAACTTTCGGGGAGCCCCAGCATTTT. The encoded protein is CASSLTFGEPQHF.

This chain links TRBV20-1 with TRBJ1-5; TRBD1 is a possible D gene (5 bases). Germline loops: CDR1 DFQATT, CDR2 SNEGSKA (reference sequence). The CDR3 has 16 amino acids. Trimming took off 0 bases at V and 2 bases at J, with 14 bases between the two ends. In DNA, the CDR3 is TGCAGTGCTAGAGACGGGGGGTTGAAGGGCAATCAGCCCCAGCATTTT. Its translation: CSARDGGLKGNQPQHF.

This clonotype came up a few times. The rearrangement links TRBV21-1 to TRBJ2-1; TRBD1 reflects the table's D call only, with no check against the DNA. TRBV21-1 is listed as a pseudogene. CDR3 size: 16 residues. Written as DNA, the CDR3 is TGTGCCAGCAGCAAAGAAGGAGAGGGGTCTTCCAATGAGCAGTTCTTC. The encoded protein is CASSKEGEGSSNEQFF.

This clonotype was detected ten times or more. The chain employs TRBV20-1 and TRBJ1-5, with 7 bases matching TRBD1. In germline, CDR1 is DFQATT, CDR2 SNEGSKA (reference sequence). V shed 1 base, J shed 4 bases, and the junction held 4 bases outside the gene matches. CDR3 length: 14 residues. In nucleotides, the CDR3 is TGCAGTGCTAGAGCCGGGACAGCGAATCAGCCCCAGCATTTT. This translates into CSARAGTANQPQHF.